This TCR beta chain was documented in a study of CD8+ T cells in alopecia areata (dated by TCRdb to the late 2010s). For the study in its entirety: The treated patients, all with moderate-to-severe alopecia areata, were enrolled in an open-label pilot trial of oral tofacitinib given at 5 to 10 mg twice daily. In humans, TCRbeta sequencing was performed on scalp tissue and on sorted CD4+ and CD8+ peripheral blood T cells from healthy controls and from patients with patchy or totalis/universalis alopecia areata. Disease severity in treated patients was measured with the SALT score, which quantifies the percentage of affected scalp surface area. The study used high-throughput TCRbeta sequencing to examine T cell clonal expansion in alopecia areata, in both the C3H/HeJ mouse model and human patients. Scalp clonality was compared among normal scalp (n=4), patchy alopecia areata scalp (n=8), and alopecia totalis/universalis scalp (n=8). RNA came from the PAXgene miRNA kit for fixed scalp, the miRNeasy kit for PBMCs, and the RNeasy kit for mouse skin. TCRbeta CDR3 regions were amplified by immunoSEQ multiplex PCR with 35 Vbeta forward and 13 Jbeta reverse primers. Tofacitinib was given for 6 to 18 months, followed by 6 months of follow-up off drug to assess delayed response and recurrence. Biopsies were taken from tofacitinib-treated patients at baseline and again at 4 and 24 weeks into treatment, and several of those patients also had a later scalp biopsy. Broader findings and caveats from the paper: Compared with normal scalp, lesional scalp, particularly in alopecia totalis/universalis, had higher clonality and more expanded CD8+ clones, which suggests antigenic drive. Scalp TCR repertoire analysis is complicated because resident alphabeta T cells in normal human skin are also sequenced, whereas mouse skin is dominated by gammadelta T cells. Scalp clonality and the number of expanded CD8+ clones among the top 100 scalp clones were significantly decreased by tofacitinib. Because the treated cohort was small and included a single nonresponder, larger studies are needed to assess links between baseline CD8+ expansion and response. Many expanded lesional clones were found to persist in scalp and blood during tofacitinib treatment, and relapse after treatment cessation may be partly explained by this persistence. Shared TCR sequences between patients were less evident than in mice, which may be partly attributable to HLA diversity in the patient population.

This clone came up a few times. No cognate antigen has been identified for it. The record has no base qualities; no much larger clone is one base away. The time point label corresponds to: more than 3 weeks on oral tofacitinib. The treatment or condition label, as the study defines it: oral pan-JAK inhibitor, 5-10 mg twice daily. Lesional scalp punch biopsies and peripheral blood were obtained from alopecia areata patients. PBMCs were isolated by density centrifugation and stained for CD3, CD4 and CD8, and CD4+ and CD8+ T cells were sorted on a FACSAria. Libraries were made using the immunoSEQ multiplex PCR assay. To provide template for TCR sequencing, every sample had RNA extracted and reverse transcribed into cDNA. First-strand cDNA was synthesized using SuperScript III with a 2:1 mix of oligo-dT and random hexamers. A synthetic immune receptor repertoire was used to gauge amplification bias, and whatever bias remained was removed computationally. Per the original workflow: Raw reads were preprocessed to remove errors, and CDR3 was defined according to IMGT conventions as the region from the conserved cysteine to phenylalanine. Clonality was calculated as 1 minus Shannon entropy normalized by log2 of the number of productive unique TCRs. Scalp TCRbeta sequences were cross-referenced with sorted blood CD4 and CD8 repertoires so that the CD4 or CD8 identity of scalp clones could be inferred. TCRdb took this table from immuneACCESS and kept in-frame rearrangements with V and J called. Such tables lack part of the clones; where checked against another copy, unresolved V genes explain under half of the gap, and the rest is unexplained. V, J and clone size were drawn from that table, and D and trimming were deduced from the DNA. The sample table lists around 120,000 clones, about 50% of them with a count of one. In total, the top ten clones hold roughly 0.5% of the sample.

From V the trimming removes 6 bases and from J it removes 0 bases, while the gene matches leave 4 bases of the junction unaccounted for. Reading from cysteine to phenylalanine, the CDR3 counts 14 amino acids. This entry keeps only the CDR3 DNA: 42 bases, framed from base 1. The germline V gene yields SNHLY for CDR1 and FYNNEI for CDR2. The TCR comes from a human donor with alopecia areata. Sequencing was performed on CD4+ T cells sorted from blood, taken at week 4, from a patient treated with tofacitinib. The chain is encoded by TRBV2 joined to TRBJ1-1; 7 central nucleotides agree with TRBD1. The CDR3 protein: CASRGQRMNTEAFF. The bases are TGTGCCAGCAGGGGACAGAGGATGAACACTGAAGCTTTCTTT.